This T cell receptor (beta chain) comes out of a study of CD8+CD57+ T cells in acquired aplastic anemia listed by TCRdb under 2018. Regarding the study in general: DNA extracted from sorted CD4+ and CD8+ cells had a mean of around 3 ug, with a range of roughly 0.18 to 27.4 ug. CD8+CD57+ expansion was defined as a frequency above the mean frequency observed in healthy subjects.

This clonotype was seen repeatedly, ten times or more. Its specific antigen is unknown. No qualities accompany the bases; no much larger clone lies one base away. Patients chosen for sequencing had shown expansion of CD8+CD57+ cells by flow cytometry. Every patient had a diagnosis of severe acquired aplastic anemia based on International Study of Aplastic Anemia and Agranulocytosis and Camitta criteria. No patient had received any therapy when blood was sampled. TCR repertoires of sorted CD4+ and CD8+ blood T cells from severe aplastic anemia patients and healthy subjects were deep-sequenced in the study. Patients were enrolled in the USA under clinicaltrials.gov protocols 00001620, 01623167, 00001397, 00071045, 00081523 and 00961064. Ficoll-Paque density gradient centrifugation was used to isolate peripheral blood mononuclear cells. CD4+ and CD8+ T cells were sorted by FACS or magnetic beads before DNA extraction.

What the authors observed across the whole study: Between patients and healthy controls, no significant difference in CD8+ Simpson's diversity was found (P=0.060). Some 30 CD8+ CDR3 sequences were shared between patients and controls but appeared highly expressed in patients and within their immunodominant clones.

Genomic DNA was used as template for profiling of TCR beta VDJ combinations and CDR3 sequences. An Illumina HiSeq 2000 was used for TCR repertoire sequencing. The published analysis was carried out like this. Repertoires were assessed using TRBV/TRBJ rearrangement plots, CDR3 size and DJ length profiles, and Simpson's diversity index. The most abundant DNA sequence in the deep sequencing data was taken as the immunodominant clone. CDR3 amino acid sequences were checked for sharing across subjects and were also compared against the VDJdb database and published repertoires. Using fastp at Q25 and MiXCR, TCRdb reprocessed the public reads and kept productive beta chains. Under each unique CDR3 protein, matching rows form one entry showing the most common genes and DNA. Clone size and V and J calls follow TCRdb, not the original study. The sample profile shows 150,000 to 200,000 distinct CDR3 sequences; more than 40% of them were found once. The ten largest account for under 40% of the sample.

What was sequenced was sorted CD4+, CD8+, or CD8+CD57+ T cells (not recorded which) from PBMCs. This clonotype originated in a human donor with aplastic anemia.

In nucleotide form, the sequence is TGTGCCAGCAGCTCGCCCCCCCAGGAGCAGTACTTC. It encodes CASSSPPQEQYF. The rearrangement joined TRBV7-8 to TRBJ2-7, with the D gene call left open. The CDR3, from cysteine to phenylalanine, totals 12 residues. Of all the DNA, just the CDR3 is kept, 36 bases in frame from base 1. V is reduced by 4 bases and J by 7 bases, leaving a spacing of 11 bases between them. The CDR1 and CDR2 encoded by the germline V gene are SGHVS and FQNEAQ.